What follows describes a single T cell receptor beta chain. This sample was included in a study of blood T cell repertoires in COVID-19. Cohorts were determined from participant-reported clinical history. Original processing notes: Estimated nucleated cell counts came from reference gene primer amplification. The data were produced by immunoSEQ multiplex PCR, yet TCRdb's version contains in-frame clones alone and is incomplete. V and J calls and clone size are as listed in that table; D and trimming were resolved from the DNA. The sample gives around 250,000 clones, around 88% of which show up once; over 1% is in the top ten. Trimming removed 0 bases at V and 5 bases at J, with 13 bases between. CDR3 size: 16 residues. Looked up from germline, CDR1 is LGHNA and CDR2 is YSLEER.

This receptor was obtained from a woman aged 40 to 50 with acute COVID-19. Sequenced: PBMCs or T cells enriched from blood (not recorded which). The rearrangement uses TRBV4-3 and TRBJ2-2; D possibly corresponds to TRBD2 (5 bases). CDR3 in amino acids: CASSQDLGRSTGELFF. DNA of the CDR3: TGCGCCAGCAGCCAAGACTTGGGGAGAAGTACCGGGGAGCTGTTTTTT.